These 16 T cell receptor beta chains originate from one sample sequenced in a study of blood T cells in healthy people across ages. For the second PCR, which ran for roughly 6 to 12 cycles, a sample-barcoded 5' primer and a J-beta primer mix were used. TCRdb recomputed calls from the 5' RACE reads with MiXCR, one row per CDR3 protein. The table has about 1,500,000 distinct CDR3 sequences, about 40% seen once. Sample: blood. Receptor source: a woman in her late teens or twenties in good health.

This clonotype was picked up a small number of times. This sequence joins TRBV5-1 and TRBJ2-7; tentatively, D is TRBD1 (5 bases). The germline V gene has CDR1 SGHRS and CDR2 YFSETQ. The CDR3 has 14 amino acids. V lost 1 base and J lost 3, with 11 bases in between. In DNA, the CDR3 is TGCGCCAGCAGCTTGATGGCCACAGGCTACGAGCAGTACTTC. Protein: CASSLMATGYEQYF.

In its sample, this clonotype was seen a few times. V usage is TRBV10-1 and J usage is TRBJ2-1; D unresolved. The V gene lost 0 bases and the J gene lost 8 bases, with 8 bases spanning the gap. The CDR3 sequence is 13 residues long. Germline CDR1 WNHNN, CDR2 SYGVQD (reference sequence). CDR3 bases: TGCGCCAGCAGTGAGTCTCCGTTCGATGAGCAGTTCTTC. Translating it yields CASSESPFDEQFF.

The J gene is TRBJ2-1, the V gene TRBV5-1; the match to TRBD2 covers 8 bases. Germline V lookup: CDR1 SGHRS, CDR2 YFSETQ. CDR3 length equals 16 residues. The V segment lost 4 bases and the J segment 8 bases; nucleotides outside the gene matches: 14. The CDR3 reads CASSRGTSGGGHEQFF. CDR3 DNA: TGCGCCAGCAGCAGGGGAACTAGCGGAGGGGGGCATGAGCAGTTCTTC.

This clonotype came up a few times. This rearrangement joins TRBV11-2 to TRBJ2-1; D call uncertain. Germline V gene data show CDR1 as SGHAT and CDR2 as FQNNGV. CDR3 size: 13 residues. Trimming pared 3 bases from V and 5 bases from J, leaving 8 bases between. The CDR3 DNA sequence: TGTGCCAGCAGCTTGGAGCTGAACAATGAGCAGTTCTTC. Protein: CASSLELNNEQFF. Together with reference TRBV11-2 and TRBJ2-1, the CDR3 gives the full variable domain: EAGVAQSPRYKIIEKRQSVAFWCNPISGHATLYWYQQILGQGPKLLIQFQNNGVVDDSQLPKDRFSAERLKGVDSTLKIQPAKLEDSAVYLCASSLELNNEQFFGPGTRLTVL.

This clonotype was found many times. The J gene is TRBJ2-5, the V gene TRBV12-3 or TRBV12-4, with D possibly TRBD2 on 5 matching bases. Matching the DNA end better, TRBJ2-7 makes the J call doubtful. The CDR3 is 11 residues long. The CDR3 is CASTLGSEQYF. In DNA form, the CDR3 reads TGTGCCAGCACCCTGGGGAGCGAGCAGTACTTC.

Only a few counts were recorded for this clonotype. This chain uses TRBV20-1 with TRBJ2-7, with D possibly matching TRBD1 (8 bases). V lost 5 bases, J lost 5 bases, and 16 bases lay in between. The CDR3 has 13 residues. The germline gives CDR1 DFQATT, CDR2 SNEGSKA (reference sequence). This CDR3 is CSAHGQGGNEQYF. CDR3 DNA: TGCAGTGCTCATGGACAGGGAGGGAACGAGCAGTACTTC.

This chain links TRBV25-1 with TRBJ2-1; D is perhaps TRBD1 (6 bases). The germline V gene has CDR1 MGHDK and CDR2 SYGVNS. V lost 6 bases to trimming and J lost 12 bases, with 12 bases between them. This CDR3 spans 11 amino acids. CDR3 nucleotides: TGTGCCAGCAGCTCACAGGGCGCGCAGTTCTTC. This translates into CASSSQGAQFF.

The V and J genes are TRBV6-1 and TRBJ1-4; D is possibly TRBD1 (5 bases). The CDR3 spans 12 residues. The V end lost 4 bases, the J end lost 7 bases, and 7 bases lay between the germline ends. Germline-derived CDR1 and CDR2 are MNHNS and SASEGT. As DNA, the CDR3 is TGTGCCAGCAGTGGGACATTTGAAAAACTGTTTTTT. It codes for CASSGTFEKLFF.

The chain uses TRBV4-1 and TRBJ2-7; 10 bases are shared with TRBD2. Germline V lookup: CDR1 MGHRA, CDR2 YSYEKL. V lost 2 bases, J lost 1 base, and 5 bases stayed unmatched. This CDR3 spans 16 amino acids. CDR3 bases: TGCGCCAGCAGCCAACCAACTAGCGGGAAATCCTACGAGCAGTACTTC. Translation gives CASSQPTSGKSYEQYF.

This clonotype showed up many times. The rearrangement uses TRBV5-1 and TRBJ2-3; no clear D. Germline V lookup: CDR1 SGHRS, CDR2 YFSETQ. V dropped 2 bases and J dropped 1 base, with 5 bases sitting between them. The CDR3 runs 13 residues. CDR3: CASSFLGTDTQYF. CDR3 nucleotides: TGCGCCAGCAGCTTCTTAGGCACAGATACGCAGTATTTT. Variable domain in full (rest from reference TRBV5-1 and TRBJ2-3): KAGVTQTPRYLIKTRGQQVTLSCSPISGHRSVSWYQQTPGQGLQFLFEYFSETQRNKGNFPGRFSGRQFSNSRSEMNVSTLELGDSALYLCASSFLGTDTQYFGPGTRLTVL.

This chain connects TRBV20-1 to TRBJ2-5; TRBD2 matches at 7 bases. V was clipped by 3 bases and J by 2 bases; unmatched bases: 9. The germline V gene has CDR1 DFQATT and CDR2 SNEGSKA (reference sequence). The CDR3 loop spans 15 amino acids. The CDR3 loop reads CSARPPGRPQETQYF. DNA for the CDR3: TGCAGTGCTAGGCCGCCCGGGAGGCCTCAAGAGACCCAGTACTTC.

The chain has TRBV27 and TRBJ1-5, with D uncertain. This CDR3 has 15 residues. Trimming removed 0 bases from V and 0 bases from J, with 6 bases in between. Looked up from germline, CDR1 is MNHEY and CDR2 is SMNVEV (reference sequence). The CDR3 protein is CASSLSWVSNQPQHF. The DNA of the CDR3 is TGTGCCAGCAGTTTATCATGGGTTAGCAATCAGCCCCAGCATTTT.

This clonotype appeared a few times. The rearrangement uses TRBV6-5 and TRBJ2-1; 13 positions agree with TRBD2. In germline, CDR1 is MNHEY, CDR2 SVGAGI. This CDR3 has 15 amino acids. J lost 6 bases, V lost 6 bases, and 5 bases had no gene match. This chain's CDR3 is CASRSTSGRANEQFF. The DNA of the CDR3 is TGTGCCAGCAGGAGCACTAGCGGGAGGGCCAATGAGCAGTTCTTC.

This clonotype came up a few times. The gene calls are TRBV29-1 and TRBJ2-7, with TRBD2 as a possible D gene (5 bases). The germline gives CDR1 SQVTM, CDR2 ANQGSEA. This CDR3 contains 13 residues. The V end was cut by 4 bases, the J end by 7 bases, with 17 bases between. CDR3 DNA sequence: TGCAGCGTTGGAGGATCCGGGAACGGAGAGCAGTACTTC. Translation gives CSVGGSGNGEQYF.

The chain recombines TRBV5-6 with TRBJ1-6, with D unclear. The CDR3 spans 13 residues. V was shortened by 6 bases and J by 3 bases, with 7 bases between the two germline ends. Germline CDR1 is SGHDT and CDR2 is YYEEEE. In DNA form, the CDR3 reads TGTGCCAGCACCTCGAACTATAATTCACCCCTCCACTTT. As protein: CASTSNYNSPLHF.

The gene calls are TRBV7-2 and TRBJ2-5; 9 positions match TRBD2. J gave up 11 bases and V 1 base, and 8 bases lay outside the gene matches. The V gene's germline CDR1 is SGHTA and CDR2 FQGNSA. The CDR3 is 14 amino acids. CDR3 residues: CASSLVAGEGEQYF. CDR3 sequence (DNA): TGTGCCAGCAGCTTAGTAGCGGGGGAGGGCGAACAGTACTTC.